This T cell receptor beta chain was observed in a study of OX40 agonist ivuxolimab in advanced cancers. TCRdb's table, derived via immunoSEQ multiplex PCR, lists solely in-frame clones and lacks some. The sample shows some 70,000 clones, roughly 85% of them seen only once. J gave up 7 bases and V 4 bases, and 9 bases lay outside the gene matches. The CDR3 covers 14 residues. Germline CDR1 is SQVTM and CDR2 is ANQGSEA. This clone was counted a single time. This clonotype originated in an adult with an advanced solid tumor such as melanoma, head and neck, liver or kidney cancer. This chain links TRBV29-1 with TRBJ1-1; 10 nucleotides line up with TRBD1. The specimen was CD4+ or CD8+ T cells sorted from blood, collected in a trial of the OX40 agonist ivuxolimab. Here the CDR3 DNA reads TGCAGCGTTGCTCCGGGACAGGGGTTGGGTGAAGCTTTCTTT. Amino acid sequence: CSVAPGQGLGEAFF.